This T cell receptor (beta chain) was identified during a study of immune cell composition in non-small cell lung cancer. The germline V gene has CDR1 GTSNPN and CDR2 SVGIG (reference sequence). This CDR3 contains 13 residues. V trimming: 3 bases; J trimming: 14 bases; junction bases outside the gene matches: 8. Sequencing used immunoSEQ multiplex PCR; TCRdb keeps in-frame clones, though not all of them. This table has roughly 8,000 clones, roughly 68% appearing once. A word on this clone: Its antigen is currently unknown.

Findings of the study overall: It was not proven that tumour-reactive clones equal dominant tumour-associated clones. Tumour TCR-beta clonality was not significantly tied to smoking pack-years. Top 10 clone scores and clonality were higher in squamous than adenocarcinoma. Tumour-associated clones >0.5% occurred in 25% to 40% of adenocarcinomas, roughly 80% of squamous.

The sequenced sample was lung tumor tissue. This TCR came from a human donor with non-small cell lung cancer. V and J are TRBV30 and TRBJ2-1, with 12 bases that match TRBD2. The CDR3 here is CAWRRLAGGLEFF. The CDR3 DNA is TGTGCCTGGAGGCGGCTAGCGGGGGGGCTGGAGTTCTTC.